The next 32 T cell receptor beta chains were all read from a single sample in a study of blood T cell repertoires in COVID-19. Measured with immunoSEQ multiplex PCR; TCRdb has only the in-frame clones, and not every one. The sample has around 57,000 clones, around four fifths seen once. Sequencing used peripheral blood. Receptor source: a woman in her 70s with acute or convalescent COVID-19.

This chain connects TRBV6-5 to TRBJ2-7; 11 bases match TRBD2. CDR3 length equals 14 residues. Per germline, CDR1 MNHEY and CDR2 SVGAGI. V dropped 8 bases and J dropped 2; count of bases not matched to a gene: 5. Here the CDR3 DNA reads TGTGCCAGCTCTAGCGGGGGGAGAACCTACGAGCAGTACTTC. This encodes CASSSGGRTYEQYF.

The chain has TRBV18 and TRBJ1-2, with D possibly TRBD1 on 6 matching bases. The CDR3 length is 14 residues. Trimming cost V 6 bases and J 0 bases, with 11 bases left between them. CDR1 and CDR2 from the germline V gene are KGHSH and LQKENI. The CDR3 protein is CASSRQAANYGYTF. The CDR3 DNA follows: TGTGCCAGCTCCCGACAGGCAGCTAACTATGGCTACACCTTC.

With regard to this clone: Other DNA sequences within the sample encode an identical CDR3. The CDR3 protein is CASSLGLAGNTDTQYF. DNA of the CDR3: TGTGCCAGCAGCTTAGGCCTAGCGGGGAACACAGATACGCAGTATTTT. This chain connects TRBV11-3 to TRBJ2-3, with 9 bases matching TRBD2. Trimming cost V 1 base and J 2 bases; bases outside gene matches: 4. The germline V gene encodes CDR1 SGHNT and CDR2 YENEEA. The CDR3 contains 16 residues.

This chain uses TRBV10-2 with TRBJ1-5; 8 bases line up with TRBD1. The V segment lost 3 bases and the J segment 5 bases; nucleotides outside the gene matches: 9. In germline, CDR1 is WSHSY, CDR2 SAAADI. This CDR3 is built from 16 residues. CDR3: CASSESDRGTDQPQHF. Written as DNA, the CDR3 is TGCGCCAGCAGTGAAAGTGACAGGGGCACGGATCAGCCCCAGCATTTT.

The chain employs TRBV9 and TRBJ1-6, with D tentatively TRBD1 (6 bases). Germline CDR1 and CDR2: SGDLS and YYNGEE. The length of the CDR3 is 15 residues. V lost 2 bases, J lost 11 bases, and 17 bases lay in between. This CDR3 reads CASSVKQGEGTPLHF. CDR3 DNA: TGTGCCAGCAGCGTTAAACAGGGAGAGGGGACACCCCTCCACTTT.

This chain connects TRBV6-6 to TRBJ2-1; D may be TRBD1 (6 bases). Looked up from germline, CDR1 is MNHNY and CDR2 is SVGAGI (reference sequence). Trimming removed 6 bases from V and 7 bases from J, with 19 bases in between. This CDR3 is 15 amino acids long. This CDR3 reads CASSQVGQIRNEQFF. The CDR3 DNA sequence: TGTGCCAGCAGCCAGGTCGGACAGATTAGGAATGAGCAGTTCTTC.

CDR3 amino acids: CASSLGQVDTQYF. For the CDR3, the DNA is TGTGCCAGCAGTCTGGGACAGGTGGATACGCAGTATTTT. The chain couples TRBV3-1 (or the pseudogene TRBV3-2) to TRBJ2-3; 8 nucleotides line up with TRBD1. The CDR3 totals 13 residues. Losses at the gene ends were 6 bases for V and 6 bases for J; bases not matched to a gene: 5. Germline V CDR1 and CDR2: LGHDT, YNNKEL (reference sequence).

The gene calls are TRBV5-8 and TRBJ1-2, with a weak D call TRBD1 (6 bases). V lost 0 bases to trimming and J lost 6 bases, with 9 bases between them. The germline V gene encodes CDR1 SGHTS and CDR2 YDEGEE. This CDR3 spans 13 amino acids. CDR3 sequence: CASSLVTGDGYTF. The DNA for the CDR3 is TGTGCCAGCAGCTTGGTGACAGGTGATGGCTACACCTTC.

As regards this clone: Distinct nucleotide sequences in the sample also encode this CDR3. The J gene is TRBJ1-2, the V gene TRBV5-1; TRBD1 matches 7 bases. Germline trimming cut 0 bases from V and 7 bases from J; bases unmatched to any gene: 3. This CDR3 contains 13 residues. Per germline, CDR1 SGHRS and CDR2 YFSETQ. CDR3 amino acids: CASSLGQGRGYTF. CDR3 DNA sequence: TGCGCCAGCAGCTTGGGACAGGGACGTGGCTACACCTTC.

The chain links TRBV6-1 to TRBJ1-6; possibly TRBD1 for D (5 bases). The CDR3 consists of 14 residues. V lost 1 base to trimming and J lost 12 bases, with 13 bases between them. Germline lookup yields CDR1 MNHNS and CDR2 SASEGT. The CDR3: CASSEGQSSVPLHF. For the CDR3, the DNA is TGTGCCAGCAGTGAAGGACAGAGTTCGGTACCCCTCCACTTT.

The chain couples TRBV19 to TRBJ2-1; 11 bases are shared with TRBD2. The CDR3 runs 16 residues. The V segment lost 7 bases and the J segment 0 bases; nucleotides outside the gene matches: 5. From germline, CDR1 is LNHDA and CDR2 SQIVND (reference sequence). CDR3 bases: TGTGCCAGTAAAACTAGCGGGGGCCTCTCCTACAATGAGCAGTTCTTC. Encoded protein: CASKTSGGLSYNEQFF. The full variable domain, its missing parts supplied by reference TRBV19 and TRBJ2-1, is DGGITQSPKYLFRKEGQNVTLSCEQNLNHDAMYWYRQDPGQGLRLIYYSQIVNDFQKGDIAEGYSVSREKKESFPLTVTSAQKNPTAFYLCASKTSGGLSYNEQFFGPGTRLTVL.

This CDR3 reads CSVEAGGYETQYF. CDR3 coding DNA: TGCAGCGTTGAAGCCGGGGGATACGAGACCCAGTACTTC. The chain carries TRBV29-1 and TRBJ2-5; tentatively, D is TRBD2 (6 bases). V was trimmed by 1 base and J by 5 bases, leaving 11 bases between them. The CDR3 covers 13 residues. CDR1 is SQVTM, CDR2 ANQGSEA, per germline. The whole variable domain, filled in from reference TRBV29-1 and TRBJ2-5, reads SAVISQKPSRDICQRGTSLTIQCQVDSQVTMMFWYRQQPGQSLTLIATANQGSEATYESGFVIDKFPISRPNLTFSTLTVSNMSPEDSSIYLCSVEAGGYETQYFGPGTRLLVL.

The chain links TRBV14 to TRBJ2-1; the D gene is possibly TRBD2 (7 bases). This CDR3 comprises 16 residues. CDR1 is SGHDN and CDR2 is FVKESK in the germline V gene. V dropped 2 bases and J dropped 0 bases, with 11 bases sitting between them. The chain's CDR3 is CASSQLGGGSYNEQFF. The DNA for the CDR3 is TGTGCCAGCAGCCAATTGGGAGGGGGCTCCTACAATGAGCAGTTCTTC.

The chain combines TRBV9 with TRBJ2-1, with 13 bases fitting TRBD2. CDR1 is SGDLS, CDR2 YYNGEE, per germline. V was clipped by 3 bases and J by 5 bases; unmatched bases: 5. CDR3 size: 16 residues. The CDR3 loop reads CASSGRLAGGHNEQFF. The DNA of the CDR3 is TGTGCCAGCAGCGGGAGACTAGCGGGGGGTCACAATGAGCAGTTCTTC.

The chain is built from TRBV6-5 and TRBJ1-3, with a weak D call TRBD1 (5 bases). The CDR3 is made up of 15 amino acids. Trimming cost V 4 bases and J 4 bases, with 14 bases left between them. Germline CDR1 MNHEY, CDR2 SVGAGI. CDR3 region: CASSSFTPGGNTIYF. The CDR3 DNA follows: TGTGCCAGCAGTTCCTTTACGCCAGGGGGAAACACCATATATTTT.

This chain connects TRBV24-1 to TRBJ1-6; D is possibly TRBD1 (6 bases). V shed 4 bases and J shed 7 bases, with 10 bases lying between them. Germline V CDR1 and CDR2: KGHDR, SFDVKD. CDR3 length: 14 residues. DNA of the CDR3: TGTGCCACCAGTGACAGGGGTGGGAATTCACCCCTCCACTTT. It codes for CATSDRGGNSPLHF.

Here the CDR3 reads CASSPQGEGYTEAFF. CDR3 nucleotide sequence: TGTGCCAGCAGCCCTCAGGGGGAAGGGTACACTGAAGCTTTCTTT. J is TRBJ1-1 and V is TRBV6-4; 7 nucleotides match TRBD1. The trim removed 6 bases at V and 3 bases at J, leaving 10 bases unmatched. The CDR3 runs to 15 residues. Germline lookup yields CDR1 MRHNA and CDR2 SNTAGT.

The chain's CDR3 is CASSQTSSYEQYF. CDR3 DNA sequence: TGTGCCAGCAGCCAGACTAGCTCCTACGAGCAGTACTTC. J is TRBJ2-7 and V is TRBV6-5, with D maybe TRBD2 (6 bases). The CDR3 totals 13 residues. Germline V gene sequence: CDR1 MNHEY, CDR2 SVGAGI. The V end lost 6 bases, the J end lost 0 bases, and 9 bases lay between the germline ends.

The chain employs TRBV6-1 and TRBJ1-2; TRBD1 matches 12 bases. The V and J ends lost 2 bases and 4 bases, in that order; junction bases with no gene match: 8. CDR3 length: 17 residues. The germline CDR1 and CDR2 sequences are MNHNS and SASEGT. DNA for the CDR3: TGTGCCAGCAGTGAAATGGGACAGGGGGCTAGAGCCTATGGCTACACCTTC. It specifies CASSEMGQGARAYGYTF.

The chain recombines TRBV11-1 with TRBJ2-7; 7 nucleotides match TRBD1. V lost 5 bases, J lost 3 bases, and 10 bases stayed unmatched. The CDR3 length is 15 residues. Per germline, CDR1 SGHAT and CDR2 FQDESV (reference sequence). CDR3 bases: TGTGCCAGCAGCCCCCGGACAGGCCTAATCTACGAGCAGTACTTC. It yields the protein CASSPRTGLIYEQYF. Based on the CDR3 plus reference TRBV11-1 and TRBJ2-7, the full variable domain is EAEVAQSPRYKITEKSQAVAFWCDPISGHATLYWYRQILGQGPELLVQFQDESVVDDSQLPKDRFSAERLKGVDSTLKIQPAELGDSAMYLCASSPRTGLIYEQYFGPGTRLTVT.

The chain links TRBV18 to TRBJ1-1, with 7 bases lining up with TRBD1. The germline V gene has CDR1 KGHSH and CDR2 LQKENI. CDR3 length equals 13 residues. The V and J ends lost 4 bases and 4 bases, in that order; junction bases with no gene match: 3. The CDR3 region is CASSQGTVTEAFF. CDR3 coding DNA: TGTGCCAGCTCACAGGGGACAGTCACTGAAGCTTTCTTT.

This CDR3 is CASSWTVGNQPQHF. The CDR3 DNA reads as TGTGCCAGCAGTTGGACAGTAGGAAATCAGCCCCAGCATTTT. The chain joins TRBV27 to TRBJ1-5, with a tentative D call TRBD1 (6 bases). The CDR3 is made up of 14 amino acids. Trimming stripped 4 bases from V and 4 bases from J, with 11 bases between. The germline CDR1 and CDR2 sequences are MNHEY and SMNVEV (reference sequence).

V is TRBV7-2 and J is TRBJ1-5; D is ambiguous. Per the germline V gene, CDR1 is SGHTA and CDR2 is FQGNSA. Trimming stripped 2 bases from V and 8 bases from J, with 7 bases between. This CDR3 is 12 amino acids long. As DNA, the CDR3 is TGTGCCAGCAGCTTAATCGGGGAGCCCCAGCATTTT. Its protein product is CASSLIGEPQHF.

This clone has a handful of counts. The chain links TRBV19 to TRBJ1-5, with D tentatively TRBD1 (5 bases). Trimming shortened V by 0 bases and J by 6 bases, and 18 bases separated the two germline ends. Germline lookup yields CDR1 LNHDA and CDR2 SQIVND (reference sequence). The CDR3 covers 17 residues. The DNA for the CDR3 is TGTGCCAGTAGTATAGATCTAGGGGCAGGGTTTCTTCAGCCCCAGCATTTT. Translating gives CASSIDLGAGFLQPQHF.

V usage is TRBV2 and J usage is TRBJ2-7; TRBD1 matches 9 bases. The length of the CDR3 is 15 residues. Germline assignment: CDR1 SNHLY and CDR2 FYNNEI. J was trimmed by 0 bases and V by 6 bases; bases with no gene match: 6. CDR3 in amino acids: CASRGDRAISYEQYF. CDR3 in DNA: TGTGCCAGCAGGGGGGACAGGGCCATCTCCTACGAGCAGTACTTC.

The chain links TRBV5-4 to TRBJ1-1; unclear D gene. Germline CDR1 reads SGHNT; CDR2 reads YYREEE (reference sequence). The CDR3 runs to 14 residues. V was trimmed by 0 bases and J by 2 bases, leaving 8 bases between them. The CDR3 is CASSLEAQNTEAFF. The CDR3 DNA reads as TGTGCCAGCAGCTTGGAAGCGCAAAACACTGAAGCTTTCTTT.

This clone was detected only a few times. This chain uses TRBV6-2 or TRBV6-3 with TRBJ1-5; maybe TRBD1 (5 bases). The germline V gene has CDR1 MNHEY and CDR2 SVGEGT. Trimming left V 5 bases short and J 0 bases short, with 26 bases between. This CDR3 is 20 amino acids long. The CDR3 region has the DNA TGTGCCAGCAGTAATCGCGCTATTAGGACATTACTTTATAGCAATCAGCCCCAGCATTTT. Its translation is CASSNRAIRTLLYSNQPQHF.

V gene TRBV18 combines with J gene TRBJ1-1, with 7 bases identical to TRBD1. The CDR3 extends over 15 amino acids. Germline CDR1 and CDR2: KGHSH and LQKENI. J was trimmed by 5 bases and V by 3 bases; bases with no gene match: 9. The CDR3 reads CASSPLTGMETEAFF. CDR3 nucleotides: TGTGCCAGCTCACCCCTGACAGGGATGGAAACTGAAGCTTTCTTT. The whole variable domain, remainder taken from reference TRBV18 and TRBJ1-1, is NAGVMQNPRHLVRRRGQEARLRCSPMKGHSHVYWYRQLPEEGLKFMVYLQKENIIDESGMPKERFSAEFPKEGPSILRIQQVVRGDSAAYFCASSPLTGMETEAFFGQGTRLTVV.

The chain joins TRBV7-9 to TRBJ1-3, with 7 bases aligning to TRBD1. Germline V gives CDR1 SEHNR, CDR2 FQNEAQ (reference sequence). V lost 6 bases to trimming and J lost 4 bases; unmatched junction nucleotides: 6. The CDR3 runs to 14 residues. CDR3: CASRLRQGGNTIYF. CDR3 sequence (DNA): TGTGCCAGCAGACTCAGACAGGGAGGAAACACCATATATTTT.

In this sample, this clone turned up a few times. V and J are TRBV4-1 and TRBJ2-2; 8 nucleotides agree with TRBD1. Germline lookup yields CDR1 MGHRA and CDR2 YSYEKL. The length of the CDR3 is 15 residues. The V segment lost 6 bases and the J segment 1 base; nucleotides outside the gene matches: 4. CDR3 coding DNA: TGCGCCAGCAGGCCCGGGACAGGGAACACCGGGGAGCTGTTTTTT. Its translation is CASRPGTGNTGELFF.

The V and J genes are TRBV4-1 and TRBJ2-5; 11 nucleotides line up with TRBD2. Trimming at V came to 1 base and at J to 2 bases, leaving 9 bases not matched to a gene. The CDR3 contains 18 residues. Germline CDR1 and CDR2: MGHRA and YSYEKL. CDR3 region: CASSQASGGPRVQETQYF. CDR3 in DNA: TGCGCCAGCAGCCAAGCTAGCGGGGGGCCAAGAGTGCAAGAGACCCAGTACTTC.

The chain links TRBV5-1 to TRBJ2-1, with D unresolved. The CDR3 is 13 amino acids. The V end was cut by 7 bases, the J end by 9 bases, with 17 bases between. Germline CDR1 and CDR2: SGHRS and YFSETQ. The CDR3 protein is CASFNTGSGEQFF. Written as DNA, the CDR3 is TGCGCCAGCTTTAACACCGGGTCGGGTGAGCAGTTCTTC.